The 5 T cell receptor beta chains below were found in one sample sequenced in a study of T cell responses to AZD1222 COVID-19 vaccine. Profiled with immunoSEQ multiplex PCR; TCRdb holds only in-frame clones, not every one. Of 100,000 to 150,000 clones listed, about 86% are singletons. The material sequenced was peripheral blood, taken on day 0 of AZD1222 vaccination. These receptors came from an adult in good health.

The chain uses TRBV12-5 and TRBJ2-1, with 7 bases identical to TRBD1. V trimming: 1 base; J trimming: 4 bases; junction bases outside the gene matches: 7. This CDR3 is built from 16 residues. Germline CDR1 and CDR2: LGHNT and FRNRAP. DNA of the CDR3: TGTGCTAGTGGTTTGGAACGACAGGGCCCGTACAATGAGCAGTTCTTC. This gives the protein CASGLERQGPYNEQFF.

The CDR3 DNA sequence: TGTGCCAGTGACAGGGGAAACCAAGAGACCCAGTACTTC. Amino acids: CASDRGNQETQYF. V is TRBV2 and J is TRBJ2-5; 8 bases agree with TRBD1. With V trimmed by 9 bases and J by 0 bases, 3 bases remained unmatched. There are 13 residues in the CDR3. Germline CDR1 SNHLY, CDR2 FYNNEI. Drawing the rest from reference TRBV2 and TRBJ2-5, the complete variable domain is EPEVTQTPSHQVTQMGQEVILRCVPISNHLYFYWYRQILGQKVEFLVSFYNNEISEKSEIFDDQFSVERPDGSNFTLKIRSTKLEDSAMYFCASDRGNQETQYFGPGTRLLVL.

The chain employs TRBV7-3 and TRBJ1-6; maybe TRBD1 (5 bases). The ends were cut back, 2 bases at V and 8 bases at J, with 13 bases in the middle. Germline V gene data show CDR1 as SGHTA and CDR2 as FQGTGA. This CDR3 is built from 15 residues. In DNA, the CDR3 is TGTGCCAGCAGCTTAGAATTAGGAGGGGATTCACCCCTCCACTTT. Its translation is CASSLELGGDSPLHF.

The J gene is TRBJ2-7, the V gene TRBV28; a weak D match, TRBD1 (6 bases). Trimming took off 5 bases at V and 3 bases at J, with 17 bases between the two ends. CDR1 and CDR2 (germline): MDHEN, SYDVKM. The CDR3 has 15 residues. CDR3 in DNA: TGTGCCAGCAGTGGGAACCAGGGGACACGCTACGAGCAGTACTTC. Residues: CASSGNQGTRYEQYF.

The chain's CDR3 is CASGAQDQPQHF. The CDR3 DNA follows: TGTGCCAGCGGGGCCCAGGATCAGCCCCAGCATTTT. The gene calls are TRBV2 and TRBJ1-5, with D tentatively TRBD1 (5 bases). The CDR3 has 12 residues. Between the trimmed V and J ends, which lost 8 bases and 5 bases, there was a span of 10 bases. Per the germline V gene, CDR1 is SNHLY and CDR2 is FYNNEI.